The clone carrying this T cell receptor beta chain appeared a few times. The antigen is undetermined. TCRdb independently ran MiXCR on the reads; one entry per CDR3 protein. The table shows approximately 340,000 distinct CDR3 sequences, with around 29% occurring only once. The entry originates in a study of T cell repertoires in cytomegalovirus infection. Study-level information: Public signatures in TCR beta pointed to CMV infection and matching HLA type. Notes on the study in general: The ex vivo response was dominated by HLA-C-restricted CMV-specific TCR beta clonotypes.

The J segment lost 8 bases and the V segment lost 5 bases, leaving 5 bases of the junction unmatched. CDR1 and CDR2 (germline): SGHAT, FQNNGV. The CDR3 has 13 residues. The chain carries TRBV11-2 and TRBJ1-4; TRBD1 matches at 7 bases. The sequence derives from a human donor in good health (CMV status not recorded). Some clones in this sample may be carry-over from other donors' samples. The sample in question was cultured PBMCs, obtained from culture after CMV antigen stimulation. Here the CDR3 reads CASSPDRSEKLFF. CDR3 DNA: TGTGCCAGCAGCCCGGACAGGTCAGAAAAACTGTTTTTT.